This T cell receptor (beta chain) was sequenced in a study of post-analysis software for immune sequencing data (dated by TCRdb to between 2015 and 2017). For context, the study as a whole: Disease courses on record covered relapsing-remitting, secondary progressive and progressive-relapsing multiple sclerosis, though some patients had no subtype annotation. A subset of samples was prepared in parallel using single-end sample barcoding, then pooled and co-amplified after Illumina adapter ligation. The patient repertoires were set against around eleven previously published healthy control repertoires from donors whose ages ranged from roughly 6 to 27 years.

To demonstrate the VDJtools post-analysis software, the study profiled TCR beta repertoires from the peripheral blood of some 13 young patients with multiple sclerosis. The patients with multiple sclerosis were children and adolescents between about 6 and 15 years of age. According to the germline V gene, CDR1 reads ENHRY and CDR2 reads SYGVKD. The CDR3 measures 15 amino acids from cysteine to phenylalanine. Of the read, only the CDR3 DNA is kept; its 45 bases are in frame from base 1. Points the paper makes about the study in general: The control group was slightly older than the multiple sclerosis patient group. Direct clustering with F measure showed strong co-clustering of samples prepared in the same batch, prompting a batch-effect correction. Compared with controls, multiple sclerosis patients had significantly lower normalized Chao1 diversity, a finding suggesting substantial peripheral T-cell clonal expansion. Four or five TRBV segments, including TRBV5-6, TRBV5-1 and TRBV20-1, were significantly more frequent in patients than controls.

This clonotype was observed a handful of times. Its antigen is still unknown. The input lacks base qualities; no much larger clone sits a single base away. The method behind the library was PCR. The sequencer listed for this sample is Illumina HiSeq 2500. To reduce PCR and sequencing biases, unique molecular identifiers were built into the TCR beta cDNA libraries. Per 1 to 10 million input T cells, roughly 500,000 cDNA molecules were obtained, such that each molecule approximated one T cell. The same protocol used for the earlier healthy control dataset was applied to prepare and sequence the patient libraries. Samples belonging to the same batch were prepared together, multiplexed and sequenced on a shared HiSeq lane. The study's processing was this. MIGEC was used to process the raw barcoded reads, and molecular identifier groups with only a single read were discarded before consensus assembly and CDR3 extraction. Clonotype tables were post-analysed with VDJtools, normalizing diversity by down-sampling all datasets to the smallest sample size. Repertoire overlap clustering matched CDR3 amino acid but not nucleotide sequences to correct batch-related cross-sample contamination. Starting from the raw public reads, TCRdb applied fastp trimming at Q25, assembled clones with MiXCR and retained in-frame beta chains. Identical CDR3 proteins give one entry, which carries the most common genes and DNA. TCRdb, not the authors, supplied the V and J calls. The sample table lists some 890,000 distinct CDR3 sequences, roughly 58% of them with a count of one. Over 4% of the sample is taken by the ten largest.

Sequencing was carried out using blood. The sequence is built from TRBV10-3 and TRBJ2-5, with TRBD1 matching 7 junction bases. The J call is in doubt because the DNA end fits TRBJ2-7 better. This TCR was sampled from a girl aged 10-17 years with multiple sclerosis. DNA sequence: TGTGCCATCAGTGAGTCGACAGGGCAGACCTACGAGCAGTACTTC. It specifies CAISESTGQTYEQYF.